This TCR beta chain was sequenced during a study of shared clonotypes between healthy human individuals. Overall study findings and caveats: As a rule, naive subsets had a larger estimated richness than memory subsets.

Regarding this clone: Its antigen is unidentified.

The naive CD8 subset, CD45RO-negative cells positively selected for CCR7, excluded terminally differentiated effector memory CD45RA+ cells. TCRdb's table, derived via immunoSEQ multiplex PCR, lists solely in-frame clones and lacks some. The data show about 2 million clones, approximately 94% seen once. The source is a young man in good health. The material sequenced was naive CD8+ T cells sorted from blood.

The CDR3 is CASNDMGDASYEQYF. In DNA, the CDR3 is TGTGCCAGCAATGATATGGGGGACGCCTCCTACGAGCAGTACTTC. The genes are TRBV6-1 and TRBJ2-7; D possibly uses TRBD1 or TRBD2 (5 bases each). The CDR3 is 15 residues long. Germline V gene lookup returns CDR1 MNHNS and CDR2 SASEGT. With 7 bases removed from V and 0 bases from J, the gap between germline ends came to 16 bases.